This T cell receptor (beta chain) was captured in a study of spatial heterogeneity in lung cancer. The wider study: In tumor regions, TCR transcript counts tracked strongly with a T cell module score from matched bulk RNA-seq.

This clonotype was observed many times. The antigen is not known. Whole-study results and caveats: Ubiquitous expanded TCR counts tracked ubiquitous nonsynonymous mutations, and regional counts tracked regional ones. How many expanded intratumoral alpha and beta TCRs were present tracked the tumor mutation count, which was a count of nonsynonymous mutations.

Germline CDR1 SGHTA, CDR2 FQGNSA. The CDR3 is 14 amino acids. Trimming pared 1 base from V and 4 bases from J, leaving 5 bases between. Each TCR cDNA molecule bore a unique molecular identifier. Via MiXCR, TCRdb re-called the 5' RACE reads, giving one row per CDR3 protein. This table has just over 9,500 distinct CDR3 sequences, over 7.5% appearing once. Time point indicated: sample taken at primary tumor resection. The cohort: 70 to 75 early-stage, untreated non-small cell lung cancer patients. The genes are TRBV7-2 and TRBJ2-6; D unclear. Sequenced here: lung tumor tissue, sampled at surgery. The receptor's source is a female donor with early-stage non-small cell lung cancer. This CDR3 reads CASSLVGGANVLTF. The CDR3 DNA reads TGTGCCAGCAGCTTAGTTGGAGGGGCCAACGTCCTGACTTTC.